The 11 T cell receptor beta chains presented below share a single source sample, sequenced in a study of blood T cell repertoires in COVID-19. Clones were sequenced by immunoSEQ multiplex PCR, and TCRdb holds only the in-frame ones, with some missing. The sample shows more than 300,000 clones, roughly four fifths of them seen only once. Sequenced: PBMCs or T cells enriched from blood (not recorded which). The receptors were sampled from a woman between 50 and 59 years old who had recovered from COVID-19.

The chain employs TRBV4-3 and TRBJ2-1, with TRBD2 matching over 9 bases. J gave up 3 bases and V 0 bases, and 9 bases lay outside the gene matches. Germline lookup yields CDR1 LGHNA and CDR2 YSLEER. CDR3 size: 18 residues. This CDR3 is CASSQEVVLAGFYNEQFF. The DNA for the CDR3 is TGCGCCAGCAGCCAAGAAGTAGTACTAGCGGGTTTCTACAATGAGCAGTTCTTC.

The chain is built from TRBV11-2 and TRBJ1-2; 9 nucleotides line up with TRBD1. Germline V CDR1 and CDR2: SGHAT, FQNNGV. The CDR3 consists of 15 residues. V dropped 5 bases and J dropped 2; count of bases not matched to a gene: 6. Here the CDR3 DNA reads TGTGCCAGCAGCGAAAACACAGGGGGCAACTATGGCTACACCTTC. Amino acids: CASSENTGGNYGYTF. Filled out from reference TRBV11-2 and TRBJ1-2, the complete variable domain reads EAGVAQSPRYKIIEKRQSVAFWCNPISGHATLYWYQQILGQGPKLLIQFQNNGVVDDSQLPKDRFSAERLKGVDSTLKIQPAKLEDSAVYLCASSENTGGNYGYTFGSGTRLTVV.

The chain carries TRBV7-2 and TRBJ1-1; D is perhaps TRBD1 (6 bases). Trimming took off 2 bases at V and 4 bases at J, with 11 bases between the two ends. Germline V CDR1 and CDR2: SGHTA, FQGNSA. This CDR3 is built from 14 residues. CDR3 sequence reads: CASSLRGGSTEAFF. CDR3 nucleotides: TGTGCCAGCAGCTTAAGGGGGGGAAGCACTGAAGCTTTCTTT.

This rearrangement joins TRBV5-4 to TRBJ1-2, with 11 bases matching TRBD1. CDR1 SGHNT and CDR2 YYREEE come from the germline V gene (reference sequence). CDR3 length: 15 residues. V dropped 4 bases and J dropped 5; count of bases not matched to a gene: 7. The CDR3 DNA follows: TGTGCCAGCAGCCCTGGGGACAGGGGGAAGTATGGCTACACCTTC. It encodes CASSPGDRGKYGYTF.

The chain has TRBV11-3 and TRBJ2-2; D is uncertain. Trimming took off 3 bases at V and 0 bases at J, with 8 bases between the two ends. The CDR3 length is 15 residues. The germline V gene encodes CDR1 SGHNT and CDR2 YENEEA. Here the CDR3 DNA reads TGTGCCAGCAGCTTCCTCTCCTCGAACACCGGGGAGCTGTTTTTT. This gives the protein CASSFLSSNTGELFF.

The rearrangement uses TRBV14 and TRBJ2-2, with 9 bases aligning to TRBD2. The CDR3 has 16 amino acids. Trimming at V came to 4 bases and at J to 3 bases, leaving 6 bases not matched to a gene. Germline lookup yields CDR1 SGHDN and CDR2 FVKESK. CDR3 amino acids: CASSRGGGVDTGELFF. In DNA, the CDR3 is TGTGCCAGCAGCCGCGGGGGGGGCGTTGACACCGGGGAGCTGTTTTTT.

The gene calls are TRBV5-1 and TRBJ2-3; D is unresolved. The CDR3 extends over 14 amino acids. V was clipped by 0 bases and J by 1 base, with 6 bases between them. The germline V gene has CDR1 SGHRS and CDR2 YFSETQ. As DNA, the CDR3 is TGCGCCAGCAGCTTGGTTGCAGGCACAGATACGCAGTATTTT. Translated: CASSLVAGTDTQYF.

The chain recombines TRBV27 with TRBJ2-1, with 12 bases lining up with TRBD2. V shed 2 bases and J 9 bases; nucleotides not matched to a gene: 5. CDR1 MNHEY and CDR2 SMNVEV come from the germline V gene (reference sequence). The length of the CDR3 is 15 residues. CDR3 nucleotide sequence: TGTGCCAGCAGTTTAGCTAGCGGGGGGGCGATTGAGCAGTTCTTC. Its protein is CASSLASGGAIEQFF.

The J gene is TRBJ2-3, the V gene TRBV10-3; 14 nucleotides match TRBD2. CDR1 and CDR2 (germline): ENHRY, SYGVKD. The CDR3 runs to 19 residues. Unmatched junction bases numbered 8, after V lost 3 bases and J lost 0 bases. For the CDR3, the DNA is TGTGCCATCAGTGACCCAGCCGGGACTAGCGGGGGAAGCACAGATACGCAGTATTTT. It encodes CAISDPAGTSGGSTDTQYF.

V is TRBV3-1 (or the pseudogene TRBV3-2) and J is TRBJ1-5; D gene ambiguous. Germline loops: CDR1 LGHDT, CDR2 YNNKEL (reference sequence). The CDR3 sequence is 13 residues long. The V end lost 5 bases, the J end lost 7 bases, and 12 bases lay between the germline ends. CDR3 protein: CASSGFREQPQHF. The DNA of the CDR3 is TGTGCCAGCAGCGGTTTTAGGGAGCAGCCCCAGCATTTT.

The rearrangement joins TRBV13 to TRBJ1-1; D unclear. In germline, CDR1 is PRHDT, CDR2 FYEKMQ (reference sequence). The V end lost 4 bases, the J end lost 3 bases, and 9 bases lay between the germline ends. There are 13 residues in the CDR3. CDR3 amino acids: CASSYGVYTEAFF. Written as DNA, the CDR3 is TGTGCCAGCAGCTACGGGGTATACACTGAAGCTTTCTTT.